The rows below give T cell receptor beta chains drawn from one sample of a study of CD8 T cells in ankylosing spondylitis. TCRdb used MiXCR to reprocess the 5' RACE reads, holding one entry per CDR3 protein. Altogether some 840,000 distinct CDR3 sequences are present, 10% to 15% being singletons, with the ten largest covering approximately 0.46%. Sequenced: blood, either unsorted or a sorted T cell fraction (not recorded which). The receptors were sampled from a male donor with ankylosing spondylitis. Each CDR3 is given with its conserved first and last residue. The D gene is left open where the match is weak. Size is stated for part of the rows, as once, few or many counts, or as a class when the clone is expanded.

v_call	j_call	clone_size	d_call	cdr3_nt	cdr3_aa
TRBV7-2	TRBJ2-2	few	.	TGTGCCAGCAGCTTAGTGGCCTTCAGGAACACCGGGGAGCTGTTTTTT	CASSLVAFRNTGELFF
TRBV20-1	TRBJ2-7	.	TRBD2	TGCAGTGCTACTCCGGGACTAGCGGGGTGGAACCCTAGGAACGAGCAGTACTTC	CSATPGLAGWNPRNEQYF
TRBV20-1	TRBJ1-5	many	TRBD1	TGCAGTGCTTGGACAGGGCGGCAGCCCCAGCATTTT	CSAWTGRQPQHF
TRBV12-3/TRBV12-4	TRBJ2-1	few	TRBD2	TGTGCCAGCCCTTGGGGGGGGACCCGCTCGGTGTGGGAGCAGTTCTTC	CASPWGGTRSVWEQFF
TRBV7-2	TRBJ2-7	.	TRBD2	TGTGCCAGCAGCTTCTGGCGGGGGACCTACGAGCAGTACTTC	CASSFWRGTYEQYF
TRBV28	TRBJ1-2	few	.	TGTGCCAGCAGTTCCACCCTGGGCAATGGCTACACCTTC	CASSSTLGNGYTF
TRBV21-1	TRBJ1-5	.	.	TGTGCCAGCAGCTCCCCCACCTTCTATAGCAATCAGCCCCAGCATTTT	CASSSPTFYSNQPQHF
TRBV19	TRBJ2-1	few	.	TGTGCCAGTAGCCGAAAAATCTTGCCCCCTTACAATGAGCAGTTCTTC	CASSRKILPPYNEQFF
TRBV29-1	TRBJ2-7	many	.	TGCAGCGTTGGGACTTCCTCCTACGAGCAGTACTTC	CSVGTSSYEQYF
TRBV10-3	TRBJ1-2	many	TRBD1	TGTGCCAGTGGGACAGTAGGCTACACCTTC	CASGTVGYTF
TRBV20-1	TRBJ1-1	.	TRBD1	TGCAGTGCCGACAGGGAAGGGACCACTGAAGCTTTCTTT	CSADREGTTEAFF
TRBV27	TRBJ2-1	.	TRBD2	TGTGCCAGCAGTTCAGTAGCGGGGGGGCCCTTTTCGCAGTTCTTC	CASSSVAGGPFSQFF
TRBV20-1	TRBJ2-1	.	TRBD2	TGCAGTGCCAGACTAGCGGGCACCCTAAATGAGCAGTTCTTC	CSARLAGTLNEQFF
TRBV6-5	TRBJ2-7	.	.	TGTGCCAGCAGTTACAGGAGGGGCCGAACGGCCTACGAGCAGTACTTC	CASSYRRGRTAYEQYF
TRBV6-5	TRBJ2-5	once	.	TGTGCCAGCAGTTACCGCCGGGGAACCCCAGAGACCCAGTACTTC	CASSYRRGTPETQYF
TRBV7-9	TRBJ2-1	.	TRBD2	TGTGCCAGCAGCTTAGCTGCCGGGAGGCGGGATGAGCAGTTCTTC	CASSLAAGRRDEQFF
TRBV25-1	TRBJ1-4	.	.	TGTGCCAGCAGCCCCTACCCGGGGGACGAAAAACTGTTTTTT	CASSPYPGDEKLFF
TRBV28	TRBJ2-1	.	TRBD1	TGTGCCAGCAGTTCATATCATCATCGGACAGGGTTGAGGTCCTACAATGAGCAGTTCTTC	CASSSYHHRTGLRSYNEQFF
TRBV5-1	TRBJ2-1	.	TRBD2	TGCGCCAGCAGAGCGGGGACTAGCGGGAGCAATGAGCAGTTCTTC	CASRAGTSGSNEQFF
TRBV4-3	TRBJ2-7	.	.	TGCGCCAGCAGCCGAGGTTGGGGGGCGGGCGAGCAGTACTTC	CASSRGWGAGEQYF
TRBV20-1	TRBJ1-6	many	TRBD1	TGCAGTGCTAGAGAGGGACAGGATGCTTCACCCCTCCACTTT	CSAREGQDASPLHF
TRBV7-2	TRBJ2-7	many	TRBD1	TGTGCCAGCAGCCGACAGGGCTGGTACGAGCAGTACTTC	CASSRQGWYEQYF
TRBV6-1	TRBJ1-4	few	.	TGTGCCAGCAGTAGAGTAGCAGGGCAGGGTAGCGAAAAACTGTTTTTT	CASSRVAGQGSEKLFF
TRBV7-3	TRBJ2-3	.	.	TGTGCCAGCAGTCCTTTAGCGTGGGATACGCAGTATTTT	CASSPLAWDTQYF
TRBV5-1	TRBJ2-7	.	.	TGCGCCAGCAGCGGAACAGGGATCGACGAGCAGTACTTC	CASSGTGIDEQYF
TRBV5-1	TRBJ2-7	.	.	TGCGCCAGCAGCCCGACAGCGAACACCTACGAGCAGTACTTC	CASSPTANTYEQYF
TRBV4-3	TRBJ2-3	few	.	TGCGCCAGCAGCCAAGACTACCGCACAGATACGCAGTATTTT	CASSQDYRTDTQYF
TRBV12-5	TRBJ2-3	.	.	TGTGCTAGTGGTTTGATTCGAGGGAATGGCCAGGATACGCAGTATTTT	CASGLIRGNGQDTQYF
TRBV23-1	TRBJ2-7	few	TRBD1	TGCGCCAGCAGTCAACTGGGACAGGGGGTCTACGAGCAGTACTTC	CASSQLGQGVYEQYF
TRBV12-3/TRBV12-4	TRBJ1-3	few	.	TGTGCCAGCAGAACTGACAGAGACTCTGGAAACACCATATATTTT	CASRTDRDSGNTIYF
TRBV6-2/TRBV6-3	TRBJ2-7	.	.	TGTGCCAGCGGGGGGAACTCCCCCTACGAGCAGTACTTC	CASGGNSPYEQYF
TRBV7-2	TRBJ1-2	many	TRBD1	TGTGCCAGCAGCTTCGGGACAGGCAGCGGCTACACCTTC	CASSFGTGSGYTF
TRBV6-1	TRBJ1-5	.	.	TGTGCCAGCAGTGAAGGCAGGGCGAGCAATCAGCCCCAGCATTTT	CASSEGRASNQPQHF
TRBV6-5	TRBJ2-5	.	.	TGTGCCAGCAGTTACACCTCTGTTGGGCAGCAAGAGACCCAGTACTTC	CASSYTSVGQQETQYF
TRBV7-9	TRBJ2-7	.	.	TGTGCCAGCGCGGGGACGGTTAGCTCCTACGAGCAGTACTTC	CASAGTVSSYEQYF
TRBV28	TRBJ2-5	.	.	TGTGCCAGCAGTGCCAACAGGGAGCTTGGAGAGACCCAGTACTTC	CASSANRELGETQYF
TRBV20-1	TRBJ2-7	few	.	TGCAGTGCTACCCAGGGTCCGAACAACGAGCAGTACTTC	CSATQGPNNEQYF
TRBV7-3	TRBJ2-1	few	TRBD2	TGTGCCAGCAGCCCAGCGGGGATAAGCTCCTACAATGAGCAGTTCTTC	CASSPAGISSYNEQFF
TRBV3-1	TRBJ1-1	few	TRBD1	TGTGCCAGCAGCCAAGCAGGGGACAGCACTGAAGCTTTCTTT	CASSQAGDSTEAFF
TRBV20-1	TRBJ2-3	.	TRBD2	TGCAGTGCTCCAACGCTAGCGGGGGCCCGCACAGATACGCAGTATTTT	CSAPTLAGARTDTQYF
TRBV7-2	TRBJ2-7	few	.	TGTGCCAGCCTCCCTTGGGACCGATCCTACGAGCAGTACTTC	CASLPWDRSYEQYF
TRBV20-1	TRBJ1-2	few	.	TGCAGTGCTAGAGATTTGAGCACCTATGGCTACACCTTC	CSARDLSTYGYTF
TRBV29-1	TRBJ1-2	few	.	TGCAGCGTTTTTCCGACAGGCTCTAACTATGGCTACACCTTC	CSVFPTGSNYGYTF
TRBV10-3	TRBJ1-2	.	.	TGTGCCATCAGTGATCAAGCTGACGGCTACACCTTC	CAISDQADGYTF
TRBV20-1	TRBJ1-1	.	.	TGCAGTGCTTCAAGGACGGCGGGGAACACTGAAGCTTTCTTT	CSASRTAGNTEAFF
TRBV4-3	TRBJ2-2	few	.	TGCGCCAGCAGCCAAGTGAGGGGGACGAACACCGGGGAGCTGTTTTTT	CASSQVRGTNTGELFF
TRBV7-2	TRBJ2-7	.	TRBD2	TGTGCCAGCAGCTCCACTAGCGGGGCGTACGAGCAGTACTTC	CASSSTSGAYEQYF
TRBV7-6	TRBJ2-7	few	.	TGTGCCAGCAGTAGATCTAGGGGGAACTACGAGCAGTACTTC	CASSRSRGNYEQYF
TRBV18	TRBJ1-2	.	.	TGTGCCAGCTCACCACCGGCCCCCAGATATGGCTACACCTTC	CASSPPAPRYGYTF
TRBV7-2	TRBJ2-3	.	.	TGTGCCAGCAGCTTAGGTACCCTAGGGGCTACGCAGTATTTT	CASSLGTLGATQYF
TRBV7-2	TRBJ2-5	many	TRBD2	TGTGCCAGCAGCTTATCGTCGGGGGGAGAGACCCAGTACTTC	CASSLSSGGETQYF
TRBV7-2	TRBJ2-6	many	.	TGTGCCAGCAGCAGGGACGGTAGTGGGGCCAACGTCCTGACTTTC	CASSRDGSGANVLTF
TRBV9	TRBJ1-4	many	TRBD1	TGTGCCAGCAGCGTAGGTGCCGACAGGGACAAGGGCTTCGGACGGGGGAATAATGAAAAACTGTTTTTT	CASSVGADRDKGFGRGNNEKLFF
TRBV7-2	TRBJ1-5	many	TRBD1	TGTGCCAGCAGCTCGCGACAGGGAAGTCAGCCCCAGCATTTT	CASSSRQGSQPQHF
TRBV5-5	TRBJ2-5	many	.	TGTGCCAGCAACTTAATTCAGGGCCGAAAAGAGACCCAGTACTTC	CASNLIQGRKETQYF
TRBV28	TRBJ1-2	many	.	TGTGCCAGCAGGTCTACCGGGACGGGCCGGTATGGCTACACCTTC	CASRSTGTGRYGYTF
TRBV28	TRBJ2-3	.	TRBD2	TGTGCCAGCAGTTTACACCGGGAGGGATCAGATACGCAGTATTTT	CASSLHREGSDTQYF
TRBV20-1	TRBJ2-4	few	TRBD2	TGCAGTGCTGAGCGAGATAGCGGGCGGAACATTCAGTACTTC	CSAERDSGRNIQYF